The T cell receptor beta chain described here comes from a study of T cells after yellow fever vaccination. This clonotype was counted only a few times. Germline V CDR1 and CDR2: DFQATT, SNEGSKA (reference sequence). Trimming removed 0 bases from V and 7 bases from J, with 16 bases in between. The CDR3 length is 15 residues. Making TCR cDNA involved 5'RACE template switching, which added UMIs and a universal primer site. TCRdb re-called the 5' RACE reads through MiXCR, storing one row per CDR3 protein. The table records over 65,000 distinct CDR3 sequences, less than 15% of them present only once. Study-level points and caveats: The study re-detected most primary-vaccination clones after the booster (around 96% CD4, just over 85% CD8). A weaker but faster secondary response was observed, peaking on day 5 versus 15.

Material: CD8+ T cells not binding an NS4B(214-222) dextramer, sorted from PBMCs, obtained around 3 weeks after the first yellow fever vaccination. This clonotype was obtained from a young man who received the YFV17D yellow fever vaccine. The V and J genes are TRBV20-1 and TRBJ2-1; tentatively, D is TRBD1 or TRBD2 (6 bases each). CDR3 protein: CSARDVGGSRNEQFF. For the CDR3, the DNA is TGCAGTGCTAGAGATGTAGGGGGGTCCAGGAATGAGCAGTTCTTC.